The present entry profiles one TCR beta chain with its context. Its matching antigen is unknown. The data stem from a study of identical twins. Study-wide points: There was more out-of-frame TCR alpha sharing in monozygotic twins than models estimated.

TCRdb recomputed calls from the 5' RACE reads with MiXCR, one row per CDR3 protein. The table includes about 720,000 distinct CDR3 sequences, 8.5% to 9.5% detected once. Donors were all healthy Caucasians. These data were also reused for a study on yellow fever vaccine responses in identical twins. This second study notes: Twins reportedly mounted vaccine T cell responses that seemed partly convergent, partly personalized.

The clonotype comes from a woman younger than 35 in good health. The sequencing sample was made of PBMCs.

The CDR3 loop reads CASSSKYRLYNEQFF. Written as DNA, the CDR3 is TGTGCCAGCAGTTCAAAGTACAGGTTATACAATGAGCAGTTCTTC. The chain carries TRBV12-3 or TRBV12-4 and TRBJ2-1, with D possibly matching TRBD1 (5 bases). Trimming removed 4 bases from V and 4 bases from J, with 14 bases in between. This CDR3 has 15 residues.